Ten or more counts support the clone carrying this TCR beta chain. What it binds is not known. The sample originates from a study of T cell repertoires in cytomegalovirus infection. The germline V and J ends were trimmed by 3 bases and 5 bases, with 5 bases remaining between them. The CDR3 extends over 12 amino acids. One entry per CDR3 protein results from TCRdb running MiXCR on the reads. Of roughly 500,000 distinct CDR3 sequences detected, about 44% appear once; the ten largest clones hold about two fifths. Sequencing used cultured PBMCs, obtained from culture after CMV antigen stimulation. The clonotype comes from a human donor in good health (CMV status not recorded). Some clones in this sample may be carry-over from other donors' samples. This chain connects TRBV12-3 or TRBV12-4 to TRBJ1-5; D is uncertain. This CDR3 reads CASSFSDQPQHF. The CDR3 bases are TGTGCCAGCAGTTTCAGCGATCAGCCCCAGCATTTT.